These 7 T cell receptor beta chains came from one sample sequenced in a study of Graves' ophthalmopathy and Graves' hyperthyroidism. Amplifying from RNA transcripts, the study obtained TCR beta CDR3 regions. A first-round RT-PCR used HTBI primers, followed by a second-round multiplex PCR. Each CDR3 protein gets one entry after TCRdb re-called the multiplex PCR reads with MiXCR. The sample lists under 200,000 distinct CDR3 sequences, more than 30% seen once, with roughly 5.2% in the top ten. The material sequenced was peripheral blood. The receptors derive from a woman between 40 and 50 years old with Graves' ophthalmopathy.

The rearrangement links TRBV6-5 to TRBJ2-7; the D is unclear. The CDR3 length is 12 residues. Germline CDR1 reads MNHEY; CDR2 reads SVGAGI. V dropped 4 bases and J dropped 6 bases, with 10 bases sitting between them. The CDR3, as DNA: TGTGCCAGCAGTTCCCAGACGGGCGAGCAGTACTTC. Translation gives CASSSQTGEQYF.

This clonotype was counted ten times or more. The chain is built from TRBV11-2 and TRBJ1-2, with no clear D. The V end was cut by 1 base, the J end by 5 bases, with 20 bases between. Germline CDR1 SGHAT, CDR2 FQNNGV. This CDR3 comprises 17 residues. CDR3 protein: CASSLVPWHSHWYGYTF. As DNA, the CDR3 is TGTGCCAGCAGCTTAGTCCCTTGGCACTCCCATTGGTATGGCTACACCTTC.

CDR3 sequence reads: CASRKGGAGTEAFF. The CDR3 bases are TGTGCCAGCAGAAAGGGGGGGGCCGGCACTGAAGCTTTCTTT. V is TRBV6-1 and J is TRBJ1-1; perhaps TRBD1 as D (6 bases). V lost 6 bases and J 4 bases, leaving 15 bases between the germline ends. This CDR3 region has 14 residues. Germline V CDR1 and CDR2: MNHNS, SASEGT.

The V call is TRBV28, the J call TRBJ1-1; D is possibly TRBD1 (5 bases). V was cut by 4 bases and J by 6 bases, with 21 bases left in between. This CDR3 contains 16 residues. Germline V CDR1 and CDR2: MDHEN, SYDVKM. The CDR3 coding sequence is TGTGCCAGCAGTTGGGATTATGGGAGGGGTTGGGCTGAAGCTTTCTTT. It translates to CASSWDYGRGWAEAFF.

This clonotype has a count of ten or more. The V call is TRBV6-2 or TRBV6-3, the J call TRBJ2-7; TRBD2 matches at 15 bases. V gave up 6 bases and J gave up 4 bases; unmatched junction bases: 7. CDR1 and CDR2 from the germline V gene are MNHEY and SVGEGT. The CDR3 spans 16 residues. The CDR3 nucleotides read TGTGCCAGCAGCACCGGGACTAGCGGGAGGTTGTACGAGCAGTACTTC. As protein: CASSTGTSGRLYEQYF.

This clonotype showed up just a few times. The CDR3 DNA follows: TGTGCCAGCAGCCCGGACTTCTATGGCTACACCTTC. This translates into CASSPDFYGYTF. The V call is TRBV28, the J call TRBJ1-2, with unresolved D. Germline loops: CDR1 MDHEN, CDR2 SYDVKM. The CDR3 is 12 amino acids. Trimming shortened V by 6 bases and J by 4 bases, and 9 bases separated the two germline ends.

This clonotype was seen repeatedly, ten times or more. This rearrangement joins TRBV7-6 to TRBJ2-5; tentatively, D is TRBD2 (5 bases). The CDR3 has 13 amino acids. V was pared by 4 bases and J by 2 bases, with 8 bases between. Per germline, CDR1 SGHVS and CDR2 FNYEAQ. The CDR3 DNA follows: TGTGCCAGCAGCTCGGGGATGCAAGAGACCCAGTACTTC. This translates into CASSSGMQETQYF.